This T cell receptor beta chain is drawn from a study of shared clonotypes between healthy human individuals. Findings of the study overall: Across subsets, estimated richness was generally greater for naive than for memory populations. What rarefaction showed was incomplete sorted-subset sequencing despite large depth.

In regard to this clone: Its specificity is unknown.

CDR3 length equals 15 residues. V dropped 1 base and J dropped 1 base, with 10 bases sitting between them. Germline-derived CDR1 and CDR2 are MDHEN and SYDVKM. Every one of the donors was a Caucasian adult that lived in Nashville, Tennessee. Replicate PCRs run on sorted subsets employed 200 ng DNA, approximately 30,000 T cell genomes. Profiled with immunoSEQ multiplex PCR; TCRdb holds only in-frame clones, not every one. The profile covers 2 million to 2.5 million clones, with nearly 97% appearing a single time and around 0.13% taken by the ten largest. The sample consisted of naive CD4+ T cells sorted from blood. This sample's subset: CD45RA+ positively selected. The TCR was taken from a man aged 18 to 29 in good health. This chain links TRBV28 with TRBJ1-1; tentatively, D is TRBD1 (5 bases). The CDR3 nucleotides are TGTGCCAGCAGTTTATCCCGTCAGGGGAACACTGAAGCTTTCTTT. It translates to CASSLSRQGNTEAFF.